The rows below give T cell receptor beta chains drawn from one sample of a study of shared clonotypes between healthy human individuals. Using immunoSEQ multiplex PCR, the repertoire was profiled, and TCRdb retains in-frame clones only, with some absent. Of around 2,000,000 clones in the sample, about 92% are singletons; the top ten hold under 2%. What was sequenced was naive CD8+ T cells from PBMCs. These receptors were taken from a young man in good health. Some clones in this sample may be carry-over from other donors' samples. The CDR3 runs from the conserved cysteine through the conserved F or W. The order of the fields is clone size, D gene, V gene, J gene, CDR3 DNA, CDR3 protein. A D gene is named only where the DNA matches it firmly. For some rows the clone size is stated as once, few or many, or as a class when expanded; others skip it.

NA,NA,TRBV5-6,TRBJ2-5,TGTGCCAGCAGCTTGTCAAGTCTTGGTTGGGAGACCCAGTACTTC,CASSLSSLGWETQYF
NA,NA,TRBV5-6,TRBJ2-7,TGTGCCAGCAGCTCCCGACGGGGGACAGCCCCCTACGAGCAGTACTTC,CASSSRRGTAPYEQYF
NA,TRBD2,TRBV7-2,TRBJ2-5,TGTGCCAGCAGCTCCGACCCGAGACTAGCGGGGTACCAAGAGACCCAGTACTTC,CASSSDPRLAGYQETQYF
NA,NA,TRBV6-1,TRBJ2-5,TGTGCCAGCAGTGAGGGGACGTACCCTGGGTTCCAAGAGACCCAGTACTTC,CASSEGTYPGFQETQYF
NA,TRBD2,TRBV27,TRBJ2-3,TGTGCCAGCAGTCCCATAGCGGGAGCGGTCGATACGCAGTATTTT,CASSPIAGAVDTQYF
NA,TRBD1,TRBV14,TRBJ2-7,TGTGCCAGCAGCTGGGGACAGGGCTACGAGCAGTACTTC,CASSWGQGYEQYF
NA,NA,TRBV11-2,TRBJ2-5,TGTGCCAGCAGCCCCCGGATAGGGGAGCAAGAGACCCAGTACTTC,CASSPRIGEQETQYF
once,NA,TRBV14,TRBJ1-2,TGTGCCAGCAGCCAAGATTCCCGGACCCCATATGGCTACACCTTC,CASSQDSRTPYGYTF
NA,NA,TRBV9,TRBJ1-5,TGTGCCAGCAGCGGTACAGATAGCAATCAGCCCCAGCATTTT,CASSGTDSNQPQHF
NA,TRBD1,TRBV11-2,TRBJ2-1,TGTGCCAGCAGCTCCGGGACAGGGCGGGATGAGCAGTTCTTC,CASSSGTGRDEQFF
NA,NA,TRBV2,TRBJ1-1,TGTGCCAGCGAGGTTAACACTGAAGCTTTCTTT,CASEVNTEAFF
NA,TRBD2,TRBV7-2,TRBJ2-7,TGTGCCAGCAGTCCTTCCTCCATTGGGCTAGCGGGAGTCGCTTACGAGCAGTACTTC,CASSPSSIGLAGVAYEQYF
NA,NA,TRBV7-6,TRBJ2-7,TGTGCCAGCAGCTTAGCGTTCGGCTACGAGCAGTACTTC,CASSLAFGYEQYF
NA,NA,TRBV6-6,TRBJ2-3,TGTGCCAGCAGTTACTCGGACCGCCCAGATACGCAGTATTTT,CASSYSDRPDTQYF